This is a list of T cell receptor beta chains from one sample in a study of blood T cell repertoires in COVID-19. Assay used: immunoSEQ multiplex PCR; TCRdb lists only in-frame clones, some missing. The data contain roughly 390,000 clones, roughly 86% of them seen just once; the ten biggest clones take up about 9.4%. Source material: peripheral blood. The receptors originated from a woman aged 30 to 39 with COVID-19, enrolled during active disease. Both conserved end residues are part of each CDR3. Each record gives: clone size, J gene, V gene, D gene, CDR3 DNA, CDR3 protein. The D gene is left open where the match is weak. Part of the rows lack a size; the others show once, few, many or a class for expanded clones.

>NA|TRBJ2-7|TRBV7-9|TRBD2
TGTGCCAGCAGCTTAGACGGGACTAGCGGTTACGAGCAGTACTTC
CASSLDGTSGYEQYF
>few|TRBJ1-1|TRBV2|TRBD1
TGTGCCAGCGGCGGACAGGGGATCACTGAAGCTTTCTTT
CASGGQGITEAFF
>NA|TRBJ2-1|TRBV5-1|TRBD2
TGCGCCAGCAGTTATGGACTAGCGGGAGGGCCTTCTGAGCAGTTCTTC
CASSYGLAGGPSEQFF
>NA|TRBJ2-1|TRBV29-1|NA
TGCAGCGTTGATCTCCTAGCGAATGAGCAGTTCTTC
CSVDLLANEQFF
>NA|TRBJ1-2|TRBV11-2|NA
TGTGCCAGCAGCTTAGGAACGGCCGGGGGCTACACCTTC
CASSLGTAGGYTF
>NA|TRBJ2-2|TRBV2|NA
TGTGCCAGCAGTGTGAAGACAGCGAACACCGGGGAGCTGTTTTTT
CASSVKTANTGELFF
>few|TRBJ1-1|TRBV10-3|TRBD1
TGTGCCATCAATAACAGGGGGAACACTGAAGCTTTCTTT
CAINNRGNTEAFF
>once|TRBJ2-6|TRBV19|TRBD1
TGTGCCAGTAGCAAGTACAGGGGAACTGGGGCCAACGTCCTGACTTTC
CASSKYRGTGANVLTF
>NA|TRBJ2-3|TRBV4-3|TRBD1
TGCGCCAGCAGCCAAAGGGGACAGAATACGCAGTATTTT
CASSQRGQNTQYF
>NA|TRBJ2-1|TRBV7-2|TRBD2
TGTGCCAGCAGCTTTAAGCGGGAGAGTGAGCAGTTCTTC
CASSFKRESEQFF
>once|TRBJ2-1|TRBV9|TRBD2
TGTGCCAGCAGCCGGGACTACGTTACGGATGAGCAGTTCTTC
CASSRDYVTDEQFF
>NA|TRBJ1-2|TRBV10-1|NA
TGCGCCAGACTTACACGGACGGGGGGAGCTAACTATGGCTACACCTTC
CARLTRTGGANYGYTF
>NA|TRBJ1-3|TRBV9|NA
TGTGCCAGCAGCGTATCAACAGGGACTGGAAACACCATATATTTT
CASSVSTGTGNTIYF
>NA|TRBJ1-1|TRBV6-5|NA
TGTGCCAGCAGTTACAGGGGGGGTCCTGAAGCTTTCTTT
CASSYRGGPEAFF
>once|TRBJ2-6|TRBV19|TRBD1
TGTGCCAGTAGTGCTCACAGGGGGTCGAGCTCTGGGGCCAACGTCCTGACTTTC
CASSAHRGSSSGANVLTF
>once|TRBJ1-5|TRBV9|NA
TGTGCCAGCAGTACGTACGGAGATCAGCCCCAGCATTTT
CASSTYGDQPQHF
>few|TRBJ2-1|TRBV24-1|NA
TGTGCCACCAGTGATTCTGGCAGGGGGGACAATGAGCAGTTCTTC
CATSDSGRGDNEQFF
>NA|TRBJ2-2|TRBV7-8|TRBD2
TGTGCCAGCAGCGCGACGACTAGCGGGAGAGGTACCGGGGAGCTGTTTTTT
CASSATTSGRGTGELFF
>NA|TRBJ2-7|TRBV28|TRBD1
TGTGCCAGCAGGGGACAGGGGCAGCTCTACGAGCAGTACTTC
CASRGQGQLYEQYF
>NA|TRBJ1-1|TRBV28|NA
TGTGCCAGCAGTTCTGCCCAGGTCATGAACACTGAAGCTTTCTTT
CASSSAQVMNTEAFF
>NA|TRBJ2-5|TRBV6-7|TRBD1
TGTGCCAGCAGCTGGCGGACAGGGGGCGCGGAGACCCAGTACTTC
CASSWRTGGAETQYF
>NA|TRBJ2-1|TRBV14|NA
TGTGCCAGCAGCCAAGATCGGGTGGGGCGGCGCACTGGTGAGCAGTTCTTC
CASSQDRVGRRTGEQFF
>NA|TRBJ1-6|TRBV3-1/TRBV3-2|TRBD1
TGTGCCAGCAGCCGTTTCGGACAGGGCAGCTCCTATAATTCACCCCTCCACTTT
CASSRFGQGSSYNSPLHF
>NA|TRBJ2-2|TRBV27|NA
TGTGCCAGCAGTGCATACAGGGCCGGCACCGGGGAGCTGTTTTTT
CASSAYRAGTGELFF
>NA|TRBJ2-5|TRBV14|TRBD1
TGTGCCAGCAGCAACAGGGGGATTCAAGAGACCCAGTACTTC
CASSNRGIQETQYF
>NA|TRBJ2-1|TRBV7-2|NA
TGTGCCAGCAGCTTAGCGTCAGGGATAAATGAGCAGTTCTTC
CASSLASGINEQFF
>NA|TRBJ2-5|TRBV9|NA
TGTGCCAGCAGCCCCCCGAGTTTGGAGACCCAGTACTTC
CASSPPSLETQYF
>NA|TRBJ1-4|TRBV28|NA
TGTGCCAGCAGTCCCTCAGGAAACATTAATGAAAAACTGTTTTTT
CASSPSGNINEKLFF
>NA|TRBJ2-2|TRBV23-1|TRBD1
TGCGCCAGCAGTCAGGACAGGGGGACCGGGGAGCTGTTTTTT
CASSQDRGTGELFF
>once|TRBJ2-1|TRBV11-2|TRBD2
TGTGCCAGCAGCTTAGGCCCTCGGACTAGCGGGACTGATGAGTTCTTC
CASSLGPRTSGTDEFF
>NA|TRBJ1-5|TRBV27|TRBD1
TGTGCCAGCAGTTTACGGGGGACAGGGGTTCAGCCCCAGCATTTT
CASSLRGTGVQPQHF
>NA|TRBJ2-7|TRBV5-6|TRBD1
TGTGCCAGCAGCTATGGACAGGGGATCCATACCTACGAGCAGTACTTC
CASSYGQGIHTYEQYF
>NA|TRBJ2-4|TRBV24-1|TRBD2
TGTGCCACCAGTGATTCCGGGGGGGCCAAAAACATTCAGTACTTC
CATSDSGGAKNIQYF
>NA|TRBJ1-2|TRBV2|NA
TGTGCCAGCGAAGGGGCGGTGCAGGGCTACACCTTC
CASEGAVQGYTF
>NA|TRBJ2-3|TRBV28|TRBD2
TGTGCCACCCTGACGGGAGGTGGGAGCACAGATACGCAGTATTTT
CATLTGGGSTDTQYF
>NA|TRBJ1-2|TRBV12-3/TRBV12-4|TRBD1
TGTGCCAGCAGTGGGGGGACAGTCGGAGGCTACACCTTC
CASSGGTVGGYTF
>NA|TRBJ1-5|TRBV6-2/TRBV6-3|NA
TGTGCCAGCAGTTATCAGGGTCCGACTCAGCCCCAGCATTTT
CASSYQGPTQPQHF
>once|TRBJ1-1|TRBV7-9|NA
TGTGCCAGCAGCGTCAGTAACGAAGCTTTCTTT
CASSVSNEAFF
>few|TRBJ2-2|TRBV24-1|NA
TGTGCCACCAGTGATTCGTACCTGCGGGGAGGGAACACCGGGGAGCTGTTTTTT
CATSDSYLRGGNTGELFF
>NA|TRBJ1-5|TRBV19|NA
TGTGCCAGTAGTATAGTCGGTGGGGCCGGGCCCCAGCATTTT
CASSIVGGAGPQHF
>NA|TRBJ2-2|TRBV18|NA
TGTGCCAGCTCACCCCCGTCCTGGGACACCGCTTACACCGGGGAGCTGTTTTTT
CASSPPSWDTAYTGELFF